A selection of T cell receptor beta chains follows, all from one sample in a study of beta chain features in type 1 diabetes. TCRdb's copy holds only in-frame clones and misses some; the assay was immunoSEQ multiplex PCR. In the table there are hundreds of thousands of clones, around a sixth of which are singletons. Sequences were obtained from naive CD4+ T cells from blood. The receptors stem from a man aged 18 to 29 in good health. Both conserved end residues are trimmed from each CDR3. The order of the fields is V gene, J gene, CDR3 protein.

TRBV7-2,TRBJ2-1,ASSWTGLAGTSYNEQF
TRBV11-1,TRBJ2-5,ASRLTGTEGETQY
TRBV9,TRBJ2-7,ASSSQGGIWSYEQY
TRBV5-6,TRBJ2-3,ASSVPGQGATDTQY
TRBV28,TRBJ1-5,ASTGENQPQH
TRBV28,TRBJ2-7,ASRLSYEQY
TRBV7-9,TRBJ1-2,ASSLGLGPGNYGYT
TRBV5-6,TRBJ1-5,ASSLQGNNQPQH
TRBV4-3,TRBJ2-5,ASSRGQGNQETQY
TRBV4-3,TRBJ2-7,ASSQDLTGRSYEQY
TRBV29-1,TRBJ2-5,STRPRLAETQY
TRBV5-1,TRBJ2-3,ASSLYPTDTQY
TRBV7-9,TRBJ2-3,ASSLGRDTQY
TRBV18,TRBJ2-1,ASSPSKGYNEQF
TRBV18,TRBJ1-1,ASSRQGADTEAF
TRBV27,TRBJ1-2,ASSLSSRAGEGYT
TRBV18,TRBJ2-7,ASSPLPTGIEQY
TRBV7-9,TRBJ1-3,ASSLTVLSGNTIY
TRBV5-1,TRBJ2-7,ASSLQGGSYEQY
TRBV12-2,TRBJ2-4,ASRLPRDRGFIQY
TRBV15,TRBJ2-7,ATSRGSGYSYEQY
TRBV4-3,TRBJ2-3,ASSQAGAGYTDTQY
TRBV5-1,TRBJ2-1,ASSRASPDEQF
TRBV2,TRBJ1-6,ASSVDRYASPLH
TRBV5-1,TRBJ2-5,ASNLEGRQETQY
TRBV7-2,TRBJ2-7,ASSLGAGNPYEQY
TRBV2,TRBJ2-1,ASRARLVQRTNEQF
TRBV18,TRBJ2-1,ASSPGEGNEQF
TRBV4-1,TRBJ2-3,ASSQPTSGRGTQY
TRBV7-9,TRBJ2-5,ASSYRLGTRQETQY
TRBV11-3,TRBJ1-1,ASSSEDGMNTEAF
TRBV28,TRBJ1-2,ASSAFPPSGYT
TRBV7-7,TRBJ2-5,ASSLGGAQETQY
TRBV28,TRBJ2-7,ASSLRTGLVLTYEQY
TRBV5-1,TRBJ2-5,ASSLVVQETQY
TRBV5-1,TRBJ2-7,ASSQDSYEQY
TRBV5-6,TRBJ2-5,ASSRPGPLQETQY